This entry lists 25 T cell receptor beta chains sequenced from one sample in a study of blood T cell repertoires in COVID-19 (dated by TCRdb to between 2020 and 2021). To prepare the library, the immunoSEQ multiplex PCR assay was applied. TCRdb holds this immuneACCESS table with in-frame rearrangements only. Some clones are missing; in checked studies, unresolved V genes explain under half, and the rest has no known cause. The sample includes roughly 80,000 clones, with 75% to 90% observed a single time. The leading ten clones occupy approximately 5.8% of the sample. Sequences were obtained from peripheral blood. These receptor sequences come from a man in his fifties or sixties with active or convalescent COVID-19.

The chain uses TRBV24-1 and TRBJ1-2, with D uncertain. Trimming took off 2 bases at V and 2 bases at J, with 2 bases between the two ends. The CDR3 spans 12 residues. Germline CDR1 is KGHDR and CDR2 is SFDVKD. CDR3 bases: TGTGCCACCAGTGATTCGAACTATGGCTACACCTTC. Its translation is CATSDSNYGYTF.

CDR3 DNA sequence: TGTGCCAGCAGCTTAGCGCTAACTGGGAACACTGAAGCTTTCTTT. Protein: CASSLALTGNTEAFF. The chain joins TRBV7-8 to TRBJ1-1; D is uncertain. Germline V gene data show CDR1 as SGHVS and CDR2 as FQNEAQ. V lost 0 bases to trimming and J lost 1 base, with 9 bases between them. The CDR3 contains 15 residues.

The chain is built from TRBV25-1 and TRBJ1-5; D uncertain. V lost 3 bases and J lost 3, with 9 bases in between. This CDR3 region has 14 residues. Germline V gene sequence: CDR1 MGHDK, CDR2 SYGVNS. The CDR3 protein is CASSDGGFNQPQHF. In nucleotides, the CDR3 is TGTGCCAGCAGTGACGGAGGATTCAATCAGCCCCAGCATTTT. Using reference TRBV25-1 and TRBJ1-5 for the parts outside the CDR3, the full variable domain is EADIYQTPRYLVIGTGKKITLECSQTMGHDKMYWYQQDPGMELHLIHYSYGVNSTEKGDLSSESTVSRIRTEHFPLTLESARPSHTSQYLCASSDGGFNQPQHFGDGTRLSIL.

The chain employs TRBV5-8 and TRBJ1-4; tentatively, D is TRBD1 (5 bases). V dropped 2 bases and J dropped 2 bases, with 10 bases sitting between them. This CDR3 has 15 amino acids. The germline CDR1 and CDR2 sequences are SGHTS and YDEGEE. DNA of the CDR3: TGTGCCAGCAGCTTAACAGGAGTTACTAATGAAAAACTGTTTTTT. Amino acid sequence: CASSLTGVTNEKLFF.

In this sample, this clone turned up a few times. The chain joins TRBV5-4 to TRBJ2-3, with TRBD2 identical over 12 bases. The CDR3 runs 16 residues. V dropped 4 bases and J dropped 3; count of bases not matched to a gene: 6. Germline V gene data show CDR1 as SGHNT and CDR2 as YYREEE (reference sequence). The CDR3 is CASSPRLAGETDTQYF. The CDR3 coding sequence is TGTGCCAGCAGCCCGAGACTAGCGGGGGAAACAGATACGCAGTATTTT.

CDR3 loop: CASSQEWSGATYEQYF. CDR3 coding DNA: TGCGCCAGCAGCCAAGAATGGAGCGGGGCGACCTACGAGCAGTACTTC. The chain couples TRBV4-3 to TRBJ2-7; 7 bases are a match to TRBD2. This CDR3 spans 16 amino acids. Germline V gives CDR1 LGHNA, CDR2 YSLEER. V dropped 0 bases and J dropped 2; count of bases not matched to a gene: 7.

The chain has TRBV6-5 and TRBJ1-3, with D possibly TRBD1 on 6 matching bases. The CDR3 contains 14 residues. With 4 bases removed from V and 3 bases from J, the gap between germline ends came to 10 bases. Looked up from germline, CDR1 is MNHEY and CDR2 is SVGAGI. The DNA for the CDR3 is TGTGCCAGCAGTTCAGGGACATTTGGAAACACCATATATTTT. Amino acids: CASSSGTFGNTIYF.

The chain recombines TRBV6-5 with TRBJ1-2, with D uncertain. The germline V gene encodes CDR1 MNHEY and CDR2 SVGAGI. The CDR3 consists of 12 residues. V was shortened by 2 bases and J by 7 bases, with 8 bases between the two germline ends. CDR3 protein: CASSYAGGGYTF. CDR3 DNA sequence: TGTGCCAGCAGTTACGCCGGAGGTGGCTACACCTTC.

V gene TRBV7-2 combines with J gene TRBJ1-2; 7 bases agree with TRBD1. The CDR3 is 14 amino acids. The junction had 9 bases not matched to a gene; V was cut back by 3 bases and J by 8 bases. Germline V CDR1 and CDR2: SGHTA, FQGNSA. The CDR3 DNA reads TGTGCCAGCAGCTTGGGACAGCCCCCAAGAGGCTACACCTTC. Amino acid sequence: CASSLGQPPRGYTF.

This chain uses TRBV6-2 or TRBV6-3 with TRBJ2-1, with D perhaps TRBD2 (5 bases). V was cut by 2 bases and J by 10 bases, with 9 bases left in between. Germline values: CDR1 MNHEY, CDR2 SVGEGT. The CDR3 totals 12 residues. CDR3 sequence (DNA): TGTGCCAGCAGTTACCCGGGGTGGGAGCAGTTCTTC. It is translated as CASSYPGWEQFF.

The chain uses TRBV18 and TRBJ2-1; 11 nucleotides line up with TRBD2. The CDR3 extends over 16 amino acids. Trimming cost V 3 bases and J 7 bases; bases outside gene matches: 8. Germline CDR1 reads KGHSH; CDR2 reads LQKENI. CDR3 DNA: TGTGCCAGCTCACCGAAACGACTAGCGGGGAAGAATGAGCAGTTCTTC. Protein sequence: CASSPKRLAGKNEQFF.

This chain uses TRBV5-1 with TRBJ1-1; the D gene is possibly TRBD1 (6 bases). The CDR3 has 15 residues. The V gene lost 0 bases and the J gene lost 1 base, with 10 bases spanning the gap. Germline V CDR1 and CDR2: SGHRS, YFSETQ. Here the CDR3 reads CASSLGTGQNTEAFF. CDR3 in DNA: TGCGCCAGCAGCTTGGGCACAGGGCAGAACACTGAAGCTTTCTTT.

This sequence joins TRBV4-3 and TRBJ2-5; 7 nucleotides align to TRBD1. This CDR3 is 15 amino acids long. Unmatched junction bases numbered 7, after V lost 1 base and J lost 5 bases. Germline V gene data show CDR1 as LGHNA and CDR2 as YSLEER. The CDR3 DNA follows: TGCGCCAGCAGCCAAGGAAACAGGGGCGGGGAGACCCAGTACTTC. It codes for CASSQGNRGGETQYF.

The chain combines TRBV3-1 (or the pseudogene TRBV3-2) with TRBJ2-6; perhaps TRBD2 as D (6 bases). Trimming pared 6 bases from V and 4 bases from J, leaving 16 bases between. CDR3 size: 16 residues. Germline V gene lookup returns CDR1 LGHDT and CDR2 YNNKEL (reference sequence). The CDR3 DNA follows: TGTGCCAGCAGGCTAATTTCGGAGGGGGGGGCCAACGTCCTGACTTTC. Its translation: CASRLISEGGANVLTF.

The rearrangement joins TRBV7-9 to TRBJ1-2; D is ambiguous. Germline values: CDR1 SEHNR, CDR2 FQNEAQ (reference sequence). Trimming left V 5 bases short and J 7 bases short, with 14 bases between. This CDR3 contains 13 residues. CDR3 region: CASSLGQVSGYTF. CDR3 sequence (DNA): TGTGCCAGCAGCCTAGGCCAGGTCTCTGGCTACACCTTC.

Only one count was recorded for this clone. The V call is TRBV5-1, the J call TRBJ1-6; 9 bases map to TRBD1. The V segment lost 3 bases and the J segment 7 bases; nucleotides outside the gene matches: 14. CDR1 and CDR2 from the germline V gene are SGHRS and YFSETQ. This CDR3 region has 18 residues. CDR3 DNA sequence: TGCGCCAGCAGCTCGCTGCCCCCGGGACAGGGAAGGAATTCACCCCTCCACTTT. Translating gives CASSSLPPGQGRNSPLHF.

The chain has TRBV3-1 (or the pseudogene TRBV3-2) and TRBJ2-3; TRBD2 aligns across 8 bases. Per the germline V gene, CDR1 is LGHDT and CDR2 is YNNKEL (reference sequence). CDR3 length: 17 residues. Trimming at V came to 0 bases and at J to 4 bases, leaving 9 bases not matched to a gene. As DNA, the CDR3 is TGTGCCAGCAGCCAAGATCGGGGACTAGAGAGGTCAGATACGCAGTATTTT. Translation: CASSQDRGLERSDTQYF.

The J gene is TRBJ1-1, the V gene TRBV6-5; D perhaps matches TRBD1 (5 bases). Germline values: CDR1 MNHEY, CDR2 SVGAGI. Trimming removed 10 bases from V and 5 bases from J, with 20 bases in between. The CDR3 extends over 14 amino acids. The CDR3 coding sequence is TGTGCCACCACCCGGATAGGGGTCGGAACTGAAGCTTTCTTT. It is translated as CATTRIGVGTEAFF.

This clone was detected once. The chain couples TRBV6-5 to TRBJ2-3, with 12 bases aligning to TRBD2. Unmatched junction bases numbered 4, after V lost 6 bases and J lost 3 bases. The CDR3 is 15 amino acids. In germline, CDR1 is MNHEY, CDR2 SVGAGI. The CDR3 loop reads CASSRLAGVTDTQYF. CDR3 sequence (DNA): TGTGCCAGCAGCCGACTAGCGGGGGTTACAGATACGCAGTATTTT.

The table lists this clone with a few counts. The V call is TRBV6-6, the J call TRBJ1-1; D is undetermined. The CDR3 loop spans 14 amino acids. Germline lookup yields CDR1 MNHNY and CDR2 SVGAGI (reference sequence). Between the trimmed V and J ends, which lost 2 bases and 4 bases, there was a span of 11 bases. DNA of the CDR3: TGTGCCAGCAGTTACCCAGAATTGTCCACTGAAGCTTTCTTT. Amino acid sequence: CASSYPELSTEAFF.

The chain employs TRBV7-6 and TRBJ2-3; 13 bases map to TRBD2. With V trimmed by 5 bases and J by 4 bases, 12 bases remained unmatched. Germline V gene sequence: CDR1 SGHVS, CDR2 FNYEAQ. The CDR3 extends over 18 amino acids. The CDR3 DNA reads TGTGCCAGCAGCCCAACTAGCGGGGGGGCACTTGGGGCAGATACGCAGTATTTT. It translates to CASSPTSGGALGADTQYF.

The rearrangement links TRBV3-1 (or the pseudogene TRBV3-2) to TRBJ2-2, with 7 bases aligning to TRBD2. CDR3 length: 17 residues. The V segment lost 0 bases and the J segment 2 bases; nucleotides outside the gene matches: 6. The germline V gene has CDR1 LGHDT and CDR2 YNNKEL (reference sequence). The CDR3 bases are TGTGCCAGCAGCCAAGATCCATCGGGGGGTAACACCGGGGAGCTGTTTTTT. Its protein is CASSQDPSGGNTGELFF.

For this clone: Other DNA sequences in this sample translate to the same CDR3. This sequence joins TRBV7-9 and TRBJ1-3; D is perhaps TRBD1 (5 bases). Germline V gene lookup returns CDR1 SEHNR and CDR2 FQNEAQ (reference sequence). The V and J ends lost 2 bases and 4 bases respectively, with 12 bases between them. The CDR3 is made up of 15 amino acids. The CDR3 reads CASSLRGSSGNTIYF. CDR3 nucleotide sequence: TGTGCCAGCAGCTTAAGGGGCTCGAGCGGAAACACCATATATTTT.

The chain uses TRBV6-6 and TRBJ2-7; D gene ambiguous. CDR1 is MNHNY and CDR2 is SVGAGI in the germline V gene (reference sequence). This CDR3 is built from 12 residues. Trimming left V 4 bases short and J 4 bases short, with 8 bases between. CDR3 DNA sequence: TGTGCCAGCAGTTTAGCATTGTACGAGCAGTACTTC. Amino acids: CASSLALYEQYF.

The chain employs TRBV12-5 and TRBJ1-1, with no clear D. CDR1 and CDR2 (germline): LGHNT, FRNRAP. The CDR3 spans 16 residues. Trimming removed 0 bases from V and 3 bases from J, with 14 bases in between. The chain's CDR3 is CASGLVRGPRDTEAFF. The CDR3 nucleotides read TGTGCTAGTGGTTTGGTACGAGGCCCCCGGGACACTGAAGCTTTCTTT.